Shown below are 9 T cell receptor beta chains from a single sample sequenced in a study of blood T cell repertoires in COVID-19 (dated by TCRdb to the early 2020s). Libraries were prepared through the immunoSEQ multiplex PCR assay. The clones in this table, taken by TCRdb from immuneACCESS, are in-frame only. Not every clone is retained; where verified, under half of the shortfall comes from an unresolved V gene, and the cause of the rest is unknown. This sample lists about 68,000 clones; about 86% were detected once. The top ten constitute 4.1% of the sample. Material: peripheral blood. The receptors stem from a man aged 50 to 60 with acute or convalescent COVID-19.

The J gene is TRBJ1-4, the V gene TRBV30; TRBD1 is a possible D gene (5 bases). The CDR3 totals 14 residues. The V and J ends lost 3 bases and 3 bases respectively, with 11 bases between them. From germline, CDR1 is GTSNPN and CDR2 SVGIG (reference sequence). For the CDR3, the DNA is TGTGCCTGGAGACGAAGGGGTTCTAATGAAAAACTGTTTTTT. This codes for CAWRRRGSNEKLFF.

This chain uses TRBV6-5 with TRBJ1-6; the D is unclear. Trimming left V 4 bases short and J 5 bases short, with 15 bases between. The CDR3 has 16 residues. Germline V lookup: CDR1 MNHEY, CDR2 SVGAGI. CDR3 DNA sequence: TGTGCCAGCAGTTTCCAGCGAGAGAGCGATAATTCACCCCTCCACTTT. Its protein is CASSFQRESDNSPLHF.

The V gene is TRBV4-2, the J gene TRBJ2-7; maybe TRBD1 (5 bases). Germline V gene data show CDR1 as LGHNA and CDR2 as YNFKEQ. The CDR3 loop spans 16 amino acids. V dropped 1 base and J dropped 7 bases, with 20 bases sitting between them. As DNA, the CDR3 is TGTGCCAGCAGCCAAGCCTGGCAAGGGGCGTTTGAAGAGCAGTACTTC. It translates to CASSQAWQGAFEEQYF.

The rearrangement links TRBV19 to TRBJ2-7; 10 positions agree with TRBD1. Trimming cost V 5 bases and J 3 bases; bases outside gene matches: 7. The CDR3 length is 15 residues. CDR1 and CDR2 (germline): LNHDA, SQIVND (reference sequence). CDR3 DNA: TGTGCCAGTAGTGCTGCGGGGACAGGGGTCTACGAGCAGTACTTC. This encodes CASSAAGTGVYEQYF.

The chain carries TRBV24-1 and TRBJ1-2; no clear D gene. CDR1 KGHDR and CDR2 SFDVKD come from the germline V gene. Trimming removed 4 bases at V and 8 bases at J, with 7 bases between. The CDR3 has 11 amino acids. For the CDR3, the DNA is TGTGCCACCAGTGACGTGACAGGCTACACCTTC. Its protein is CATSDVTGYTF.

This clone showed up just a few times. J is TRBJ1-5 and V is TRBV13, with a weak D call TRBD1 (5 bases). Per the germline V gene, CDR1 is PRHDT and CDR2 is FYEKMQ (reference sequence). The CDR3 contains 14 residues. V was clipped by 6 bases and J by 4 bases, with 13 bases between them. The CDR3 nucleotides are TGTGCCAGCAGTTTCGGATCAGGGAATCAGCCCCAGCATTTT. As protein: CASSFGSGNQPQHF.

The chain recombines TRBV19 with TRBJ1-1; a possible D gene is TRBD1 (6 bases). The CDR3 extends over 11 amino acids. V was clipped by 11 bases and J by 11 bases, with 18 bases between them. The germline gives CDR1 LNHDA, CDR2 SQIVND (reference sequence). The CDR3 coding sequence is TGTGCCTCCGTGACAGGCTTTAAGGCTTTCTTT. This encodes CASVTGFKAFF.

V and J are TRBV5-1 and TRBJ1-5, with 12 positions matching TRBD1. The CDR3 is 22 residues long. V lost 0 bases, J lost 0 bases, and 16 bases stayed unmatched. Germline CDR1 is SGHRS and CDR2 is YFSETQ. The CDR3 DNA follows: TGCGCCAGCAGCTTGGGCGGGACAGGGGGCGAGAAGGGCCCGAATAGCAATCAGCCCCAGCATTTT. Its protein product is CASSLGGTGGEKGPNSNQPQHF.

The V gene is TRBV28, the J gene TRBJ1-1, with D possibly being TRBD1 (6 bases). V was cut by 7 bases and J by 1 base, with 13 bases left in between. This CDR3 is built from 14 residues. The germline V gene encodes CDR1 MDHEN and CDR2 SYDVKM. The CDR3 DNA reads TGTGCCAGCACCGAGGCACAGGGGAACACTGAAGCTTTCTTT. This codes for CASTEAQGNTEAFF.